The clone carrying this T cell receptor beta chain was seen many times. The DNA is left out, because the CDR3 cannot be placed on it with certainty; the CDR3 is given as TCRdb lists it. This sample was included in a study of kidney transplant recipient with SARS-CoV-2 infection. The CDR3 length is 20 residues, termini included. Each CDR3 protein gets one entry after TCRdb re-called the reads with MiXCR. The data show approximately 240,000 distinct CDR3 sequences, with around 28% seen just once and about 7% held by the top ten. The source of this sequence is a male patient aged 25 to 39 who had COVID-19 and was a kidney transplant recipient. Some T cells may be transferred from the graft donor. The specimen was a blood sample, collected at baseline and on roughly day 110 from a kidney transplant recipient. The chain employs TRBV7-5 and TRBJ1-2; the DNA was not used to check the table's D call, TRBD1. TRBV7-5 is a listed pseudogene. CDR3 region: CISVPEAHPGQGAQNYGYTF.